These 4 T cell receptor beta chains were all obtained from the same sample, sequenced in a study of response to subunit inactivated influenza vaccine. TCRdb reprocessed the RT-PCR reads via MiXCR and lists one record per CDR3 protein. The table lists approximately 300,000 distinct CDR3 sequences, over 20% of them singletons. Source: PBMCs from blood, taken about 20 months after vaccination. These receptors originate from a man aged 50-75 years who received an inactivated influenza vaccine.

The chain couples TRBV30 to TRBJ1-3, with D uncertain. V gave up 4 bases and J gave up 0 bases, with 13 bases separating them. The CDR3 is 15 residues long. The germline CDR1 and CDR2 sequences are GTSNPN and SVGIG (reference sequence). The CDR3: CAWTTPHVSGNTIYF. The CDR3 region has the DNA TGTGCCTGGACCACTCCACACGTCTCTGGAAACACCATATATTTT. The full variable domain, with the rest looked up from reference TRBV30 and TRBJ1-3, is SQTIHQWPATLVQPVGSPLSLECTVEGTSNPNLYWYRQAAGRGLQLLFYSVGIGQISSEVPQNLSASRPQDRQFILSSKKLLLSDSGFYLCAWTTPHVSGNTIYFGEGSWLTVV.

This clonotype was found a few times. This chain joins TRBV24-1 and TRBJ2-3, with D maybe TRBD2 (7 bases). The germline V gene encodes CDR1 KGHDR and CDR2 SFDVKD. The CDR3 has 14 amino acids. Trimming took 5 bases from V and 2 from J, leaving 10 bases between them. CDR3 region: CATSGRGPTDTQYF. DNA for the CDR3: TGTGCCACCAGTGGGCGGGGGCCCACAGATACGCAGTATTTT.

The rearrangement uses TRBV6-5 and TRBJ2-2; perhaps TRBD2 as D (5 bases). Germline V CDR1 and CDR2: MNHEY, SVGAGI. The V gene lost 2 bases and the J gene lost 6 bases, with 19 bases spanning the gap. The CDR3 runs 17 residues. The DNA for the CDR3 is TGTGCCAGCAGTTACCGGCTGGAGGAGGAATCTCCCGGGGAGCTGTTTTTT. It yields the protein CASSYRLEEESPGELFF.

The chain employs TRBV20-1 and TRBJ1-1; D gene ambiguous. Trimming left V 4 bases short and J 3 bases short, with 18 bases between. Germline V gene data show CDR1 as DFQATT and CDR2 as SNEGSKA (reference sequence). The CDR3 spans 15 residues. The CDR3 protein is CSAISTLRTDTEAFF. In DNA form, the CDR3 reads TGCAGTGCTATTAGCACCCTACGTACGGACACTGAAGCTTTCTTT.